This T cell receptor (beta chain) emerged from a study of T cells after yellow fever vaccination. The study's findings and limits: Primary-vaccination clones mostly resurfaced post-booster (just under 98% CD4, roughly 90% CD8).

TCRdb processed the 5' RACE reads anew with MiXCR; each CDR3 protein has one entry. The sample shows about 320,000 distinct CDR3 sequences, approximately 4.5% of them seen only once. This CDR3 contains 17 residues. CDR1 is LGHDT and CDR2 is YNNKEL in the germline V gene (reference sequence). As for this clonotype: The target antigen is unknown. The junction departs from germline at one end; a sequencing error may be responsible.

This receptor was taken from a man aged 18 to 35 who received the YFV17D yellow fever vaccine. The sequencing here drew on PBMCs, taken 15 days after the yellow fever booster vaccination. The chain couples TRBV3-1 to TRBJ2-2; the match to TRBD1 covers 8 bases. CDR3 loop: CASGQARTGMDTGELFF. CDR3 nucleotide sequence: TGTGCCAGCGGCCAAGCCCGGACAGGGATGGACACCGGGGAGCTGTTTTTT.